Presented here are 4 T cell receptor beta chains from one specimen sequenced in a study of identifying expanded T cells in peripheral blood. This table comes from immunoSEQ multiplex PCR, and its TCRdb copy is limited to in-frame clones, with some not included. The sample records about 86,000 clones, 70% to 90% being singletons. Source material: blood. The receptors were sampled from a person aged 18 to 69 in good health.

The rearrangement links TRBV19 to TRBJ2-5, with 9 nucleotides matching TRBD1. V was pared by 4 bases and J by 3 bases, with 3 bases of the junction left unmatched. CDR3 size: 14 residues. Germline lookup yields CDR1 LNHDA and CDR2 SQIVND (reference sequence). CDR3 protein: CASSRGQGKETQYF. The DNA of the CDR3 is TGTGCCAGTAGTAGGGGACAGGGAAAAGAGACCCAGTACTTC.

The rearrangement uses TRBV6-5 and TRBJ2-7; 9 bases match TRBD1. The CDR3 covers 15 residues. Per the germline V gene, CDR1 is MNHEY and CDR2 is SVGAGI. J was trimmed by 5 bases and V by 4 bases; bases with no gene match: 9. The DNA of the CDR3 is TGTGCCAGCAGTTCTTTACAGGGGGCGCGGAACGAGCAGTACTTC. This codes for CASSSLQGARNEQYF.

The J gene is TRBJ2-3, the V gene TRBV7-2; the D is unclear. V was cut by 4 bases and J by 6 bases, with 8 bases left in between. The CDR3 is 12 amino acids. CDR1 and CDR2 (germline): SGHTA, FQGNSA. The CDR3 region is CASSSGRDTQYF. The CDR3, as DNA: TGTGCCAGCAGCTCCGGACGGGATACGCAGTATTTT.

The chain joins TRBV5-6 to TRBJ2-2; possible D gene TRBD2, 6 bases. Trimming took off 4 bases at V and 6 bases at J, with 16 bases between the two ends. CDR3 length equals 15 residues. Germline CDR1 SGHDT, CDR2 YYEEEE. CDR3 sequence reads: CASSGRRRGAGELFF. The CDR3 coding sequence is TGTGCCAGCAGCGGGCGGCGGCGGGGCGCCGGGGAGCTGTTTTTT.